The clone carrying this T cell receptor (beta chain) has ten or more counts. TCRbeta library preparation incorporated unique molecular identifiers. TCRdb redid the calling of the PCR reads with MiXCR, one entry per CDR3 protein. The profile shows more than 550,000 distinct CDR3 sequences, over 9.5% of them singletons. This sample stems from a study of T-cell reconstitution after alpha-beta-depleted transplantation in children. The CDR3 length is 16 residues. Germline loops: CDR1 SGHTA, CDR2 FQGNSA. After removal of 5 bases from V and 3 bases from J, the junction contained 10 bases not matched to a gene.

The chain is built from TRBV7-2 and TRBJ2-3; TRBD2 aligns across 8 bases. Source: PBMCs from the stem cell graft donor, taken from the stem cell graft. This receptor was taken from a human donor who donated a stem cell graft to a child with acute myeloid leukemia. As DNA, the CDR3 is TGTGCCAGCAGCAGATCGGGGGGGTTGGGGACAGATACGCAGTATTTT. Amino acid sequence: CASSRSGGLGTDTQYF.